Below are 22 T cell receptor beta chains sequenced from a single sample in a study of T cells after yellow fever vaccination (dated by TCRdb to the late 2010s). The treatment or condition label corresponds to: live attenuated yellow fever vaccine strain. Preparation of the library involved 5' RACE. The sample was run on an Illumina NovaSeq 6000. TCRdb took the public reads, trimmed them with fastp at Q25, ran MiXCR for clone calling and kept in-frame beta chains. When rows share a CDR3 protein, they turn into one entry using the most common DNA and genes. The sample table shows some 220,000 distinct CDR3 sequences, and approximately 3.2% are seen once. Clones ranked in the top ten supply approximately 3.5% of the sample. Source: CD4+ T cells sorted from PBMCs, taken 10 days after the yellow fever booster vaccination. All receptors derive from a man aged 18 to 29 who received the YFV17D yellow fever vaccine.

As DNA, the CDR3 is TGTGCCAGCAGTTCCCAGGGGATAGGTCAGGGCTACACCTTC. Translated, it gives CASSSQGIGQGYTF. The gene calls are TRBV27 and TRBJ1-2; TRBD1 might be the D (6 bases). Germline CDR1 and CDR2: MNHEY and SMNVEV (reference sequence). Trimming shortened V by 4 bases and J by 8 bases, and 17 bases separated the two germline ends. The CDR3 sequence is 14 residues long.

The genes are TRBV5-1 and TRBJ1-3; D gene uncertain. V lost 0 bases to trimming and J lost 0 bases, with 10 bases between them. The CDR3 runs to 16 residues. Per germline, CDR1 SGHRS and CDR2 YFSETQ. This CDR3 reads CASSLGYRASGNTIYF. The CDR3 nucleotides are TGCGCCAGCAGCTTGGGGTACAGAGCCTCTGGAAACACCATATATTTT.

This clonotype was seen many times. The genes are TRBV5-1 and TRBJ1-6; D call uncertain. The CDR3 extends over 15 amino acids. Germline V gene data show CDR1 as SGHRS and CDR2 as YFSETQ. Trimming shortened V by 0 bases and J by 7 bases, and 11 bases separated the two germline ends. CDR3 DNA sequence: TGCGCCAGCAGCTTGGAAGGTGGATGGAATTCACCCCTCCACTTT. This sequence encodes CASSLEGGWNSPLHF.

This clonotype has a handful of counts. This chain links TRBV10-3 with TRBJ2-5, with TRBD2 as a possible D gene (8 bases). The CDR3 loop spans 17 amino acids. Trimming stripped 4 bases from V and 5 bases from J, with 23 bases between. From germline, CDR1 is ENHRY and CDR2 SYGVKD. CDR3 sequence: CAISGQGRSGGPETQYF. The CDR3 nucleotides are TGTGCCATCAGTGGACAGGGACGGAGCGGGGGACCCGAGACCCAGTACTTC.

This clonotype has at least ten counts. This chain joins TRBV5-1 and TRBJ2-2, with 10 bases lining up with TRBD1. Germline lookup yields CDR1 SGHRS and CDR2 YFSETQ. The ends lost 4 bases at V and 4 bases at J; junction bases unmatched: 7. CDR3 length equals 16 residues. The CDR3 protein is CASSVAGTGVTGELFF. The CDR3 nucleotides read TGCGCCAGCAGCGTTGCCGGGACAGGGGTCACCGGGGAGCTGTTTTTT. Drawing the rest from reference TRBV5-1 and TRBJ2-2, the complete variable domain is KAGVTQTPRYLIKTRGQQVTLSCSPISGHRSVSWYQQTPGQGLQFLFEYFSETQRNKGNFPGRFSGRQFSNSRSEMNVSTLELGDSALYLCASSVAGTGVTGELFFGEGSRLTVL.

This clonotype has at least ten counts. The chain combines TRBV7-2 with TRBJ2-5; no reliable D call. The CDR3 contains 14 residues. Germline values: CDR1 SGHTA, CDR2 FQGNSA. V dropped 2 bases and J dropped 4 bases, with 11 bases sitting between them. The CDR3 loop is CASSLQSGLETQYF. The CDR3 DNA reads TGTGCCAGCAGCTTACAGAGTGGCCTAGAGACCCAGTACTTC.

At least ten counts were recorded for this clonotype. J is TRBJ1-2 and V is TRBV4-3; 9 bases are shared with TRBD1. This CDR3 is built from 14 residues. Trimming removed 5 bases from V and 5 bases from J; junction bases left unmatched: 6. Germline CDR1 reads LGHNA; CDR2 reads YSLEER. This CDR3 reads CASSNPTGGYGYTF. Here the CDR3 DNA reads TGCGCCAGCAGCAACCCGACAGGGGGGTATGGCTACACCTTC.

This clonotype has more than one count but fewer than ten. The CDR3 spells CASSSARTDTQYF. The CDR3 nucleotides are TGTGCCAGTAGTTCGGCCCGGACAGATACGCAGTATTTT. The chain recombines TRBV19 with TRBJ2-3; no clear D. This CDR3 spans 13 amino acids. V lost 5 bases and J 3 bases, leaving 9 bases between the germline ends. Germline assignment: CDR1 LNHDA and CDR2 SQIVND (reference sequence).

This clonotype has ten or more counts. The V call is TRBV18, the J call TRBJ1-5; tentative D call: TRBD1 (5 bases). Trimming shortened V by 2 bases and J by 5 bases, and 7 bases separated the two germline ends. The CDR3 loop spans 13 amino acids. Germline lookup yields CDR1 KGHSH and CDR2 LQKENI. CDR3 DNA: TGTGCCAGCTCACCAGGGGGAGATCAGCCCCAGCATTTT. Protein: CASSPGGDQPQHF.

This clonotype appeared a few times. The rearrangement joins TRBV6-5 to TRBJ1-1; 10 nucleotides line up with TRBD1. The CDR3 extends over 13 amino acids. Losses at the gene ends were 6 bases for V and 11 bases for J; bases not matched to a gene: 9. Germline CDR1 reads MNHEY; CDR2 reads SVGAGI. CDR3 nucleotides: TGTGCCAGCAGATACGGGACAGGGGCGAACGCTTTCTTT. Translating it yields CASRYGTGANAFF.

This clonotype was found a few times. This CDR3 is CASSRSTGGGNTIYF. The DNA of the CDR3 is TGTGCCAGCAGCCGTTCGACAGGGGGGGGAAACACCATATATTTT. The chain is built from TRBV7-6 and TRBJ1-3; the match to TRBD1 covers 9 bases. This CDR3 is built from 15 residues. Trimming cost V 5 bases and J 4 bases; bases outside gene matches: 6. The germline V gene encodes CDR1 SGHVS and CDR2 FNYEAQ.

There are many counts of this clonotype. The rearrangement uses TRBV12-3 or TRBV12-4 and TRBJ1-4; D is unclear. V shed 3 bases and J shed 3 bases, with 11 bases lying between them. The CDR3 length is 15 residues. This chain's CDR3 is CASSLWGGPNEKLFF. In DNA form, the CDR3 reads TGTGCCAGCAGTTTGTGGGGAGGTCCTAATGAAAAACTGTTTTTT.

This clonotype was seen ten or more times. The genes are TRBV6-2 or TRBV6-3 and TRBJ2-5, with D unclear. CDR3 length: 12 amino acids. Trimming pared 2 bases from V and 5 bases from J, leaving 6 bases between. The germline gives CDR1 MNHEY, CDR2 SVGEGT. The CDR3 sequence: CASSYGRETQYF. CDR3 sequence (DNA): TGTGCCAGCAGTTACGGTCGGGAGACCCAGTACTTC.

This clonotype occurred many times. The chain combines TRBV4-3 with TRBJ1-5, with D perhaps TRBD1 (6 bases). Germline V gene sequence: CDR1 LGHNA, CDR2 YSLEER. This CDR3 is 13 amino acids long. Between the trimmed V and J ends, which lost 0 bases and 7 bases, there was a span of 7 bases. CDR3: CASSQDRGQPQHF. The CDR3 DNA reads as TGCGCCAGCAGCCAAGACAGGGGACAGCCCCAGCATTTT.

There are a few counts of this clonotype. The rearrangement uses TRBV25-1 and TRBJ2-7; the D gene could be TRBD1 or TRBD2 (5 bases each). Germline V lookup: CDR1 MGHDK, CDR2 SYGVNS. The CDR3 spans 17 residues. The V end lost 8 bases, the J end lost 2 bases, and 25 bases lay between the germline ends. The CDR3 nucleotides read TGTGCCAGCGGTACCAGCCCCGGGGCAGGCGCAGCCTACGAGCAGTACTTC. It encodes CASGTSPGAGAAYEQYF.

This clonotype was observed at least ten times. The rearrangement joins TRBV12-3 or TRBV12-4 to TRBJ1-2, with 7 bases lining up with TRBD1. V lost 5 bases, J lost 9 bases, and 12 bases stayed unmatched. The CDR3 totals 14 residues. The CDR3 is CASSPTSGGGSYTF. The CDR3 nucleotides read TGTGCCAGCAGTCCAACCTCCGGAGGGGGCAGCTACACCTTC.

This clonotype occurred many times. The CDR3 is CATSRIGTGNEKLFF. CDR3 DNA: TGTGCCACATCTCGAATCGGGACGGGAAATGAAAAACTGTTTTTT. This sequence joins TRBV6-2 or TRBV6-3 and TRBJ1-4; a possible D gene is TRBD1 (5 bases). This CDR3 has 15 residues. From germline, CDR1 is MNHEY and CDR2 SVGEGT. Trimming removed 10 bases at V and 5 bases at J, with 20 bases between.

This sequence joins TRBV7-3 and TRBJ2-2, with 7 positions matching TRBD1. The junction had 4 bases not matched to a gene; V was cut back by 3 bases and J by 6 bases. From germline, CDR1 is SGHTA and CDR2 FQGTGA. The CDR3 has 14 amino acids. Here the CDR3 reads CASSFYTGAGELFF. The DNA of the CDR3 is TGTGCCAGCAGCTTCTATACAGGGGCCGGGGAGCTGTTTTTT.

This clonotype was seen many times. The chain links TRBV4-1 to TRBJ2-1; a possible D gene is TRBD2 (5 bases). Trimming stripped 5 bases from V and 4 bases from J, with 15 bases between. CDR3 length: 15 amino acids. Germline CDR1 and CDR2: MGHRA and YSYEKL. Here the CDR3 DNA reads TGCGCCAGCAGCAACTATCGACTACAATACAATGAGCAGTTCTTC. Its translation is CASSNYRLQYNEQFF.

This clonotype was seen ten or more times. This chain uses TRBV7-2 with TRBJ2-1; D gene unclear. There are 15 residues in the CDR3. CDR1 SGHTA and CDR2 FQGNSA come from the germline V gene. The V and J ends lost 1 base and 7 bases respectively, with 14 bases between them. CDR3 nucleotide sequence: TGTGCCAGCAGCTTAGTCGAATGGGGTCGGAATGAGCAGTTCTTC. Its protein product is CASSLVEWGRNEQFF. Combining the CDR3 with reference TRBV7-2 and TRBJ2-1 gives the whole variable domain GAGVSQSPSNKVTEKGKDVELRCDPISGHTALYWYRQSLGQGLEFLIYFQGNSAPDKSGLPSDRFSAERTGGSVSTLTIQRTQQEDSAVYLCASSLVEWGRNEQFFGPGTRLTVL.

The table lists this clonotype with many counts. V is TRBV11-2 and J is TRBJ2-1; TRBD2 matches at 8 bases. CDR1 SGHAT and CDR2 FQNNGV come from the germline V gene. J gave up 7 bases and V 7 bases, and 9 bases lay outside the gene matches. The CDR3 totals 14 residues. CDR3 protein: CASILSGTSNEQFF. CDR3 DNA: TGTGCCAGCATCCTGTCAGGGACTAGTAATGAGCAGTTCTTC.

The chain is built from TRBV6-6 and TRBJ2-5; D is uncertain. In germline, CDR1 is MNHNY, CDR2 SVGAGI (reference sequence). V lost 1 base to trimming and J lost 0 bases, with 15 bases between them. CDR3 size: 17 residues. This CDR3 is CASSYLTGVINQETQYF. In DNA, the CDR3 is TGTGCCAGCAGTTACTTAACGGGTGTCATAAACCAAGAGACCCAGTACTTC.